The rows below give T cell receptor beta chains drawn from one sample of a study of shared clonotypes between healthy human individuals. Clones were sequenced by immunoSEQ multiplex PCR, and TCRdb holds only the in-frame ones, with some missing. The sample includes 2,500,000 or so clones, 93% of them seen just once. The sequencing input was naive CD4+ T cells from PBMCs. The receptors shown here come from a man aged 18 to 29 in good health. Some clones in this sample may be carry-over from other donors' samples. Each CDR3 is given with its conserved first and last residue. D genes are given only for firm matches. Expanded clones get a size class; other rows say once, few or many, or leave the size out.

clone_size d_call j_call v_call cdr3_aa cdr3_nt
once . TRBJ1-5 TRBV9 CASSARGNQPQHF TGTGCCAGCAGCGCCCGCGGGAATCAGCCCCAGCATTTT
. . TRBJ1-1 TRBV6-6 CASSYGTEAFF TGTGCCAGCAGTTACGGCACTGAAGCTTTCTTT
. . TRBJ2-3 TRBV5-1 CASRPRGWGTDTQYF TGCGCCAGCAGGCCTCGGGGGTGGGGCACAGATACGCAGTATTTT
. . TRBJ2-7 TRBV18 CASSPPGSYEQYF TGTGCCAGCTCACCACCGGGCTCCTACGAGCAGTACTTC
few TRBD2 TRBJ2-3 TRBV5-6 CASSRPAGAWGTDTQYF TGTGCCAGCAGCAGACCAGCGGGAGCATGGGGAACAGATACGCAGTATTTT
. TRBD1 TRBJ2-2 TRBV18 CASSPSGTVNTGELFF TGTGCCAGCTCACCATCCGGGACAGTGAACACCGGGGAGCTGTTTTTT
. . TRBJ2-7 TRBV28 CASSSGGATYEQYF TGTGCCAGCAGTTCAGGAGGGGCAACCTACGAGCAGTACTTC
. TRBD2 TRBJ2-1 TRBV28 CASRTSGAGSEQFF TGTGCCAGCAGGACTAGCGGGGCCGGTAGTGAGCAGTTCTTC
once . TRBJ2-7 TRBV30 CAWAGASGRGYEQYF TGTGCCTGGGCTGGGGCTTCGGGGCGCGGATACGAGCAGTACTTC
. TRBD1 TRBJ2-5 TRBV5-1 CASSRGQGQETQYF TGCGCCAGCAGTAGGGGACAGGGACAAGAGACCCAGTACTTC
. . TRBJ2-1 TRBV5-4 CASSPWTAQGEQFF TGTGCCAGCAGCCCATGGACAGCCCAGGGTGAGCAGTTCTTC
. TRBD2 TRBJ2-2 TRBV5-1 CASSWLLAGQTGELFF TGCGCCAGCAGCTGGCTCCTAGCGGGACAGACCGGGGAGCTGTTTTTT
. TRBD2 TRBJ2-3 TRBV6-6 CASSSTTSGSADTQYF TGTGCCAGCAGTTCCACGACTAGCGGGAGTGCAGATACGCAGTATTTT
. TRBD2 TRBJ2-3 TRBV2 CASSGPGLAGNPGGDTQYF TGTGCCAGCAGTGGCCCCGGACTAGCGGGAAACCCTGGAGGAGATACGCAGTATTTT
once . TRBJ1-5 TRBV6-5 CASSPASNQPQHF TGTGCCAGCAGTCCCGCTAGCAATCAGCCCCAGCATTTT
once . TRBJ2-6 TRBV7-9 CASSPATGANVLTF TGTGCCAGCAGTCCAGCTACTGGGGCCAACGTCCTGACTTTC